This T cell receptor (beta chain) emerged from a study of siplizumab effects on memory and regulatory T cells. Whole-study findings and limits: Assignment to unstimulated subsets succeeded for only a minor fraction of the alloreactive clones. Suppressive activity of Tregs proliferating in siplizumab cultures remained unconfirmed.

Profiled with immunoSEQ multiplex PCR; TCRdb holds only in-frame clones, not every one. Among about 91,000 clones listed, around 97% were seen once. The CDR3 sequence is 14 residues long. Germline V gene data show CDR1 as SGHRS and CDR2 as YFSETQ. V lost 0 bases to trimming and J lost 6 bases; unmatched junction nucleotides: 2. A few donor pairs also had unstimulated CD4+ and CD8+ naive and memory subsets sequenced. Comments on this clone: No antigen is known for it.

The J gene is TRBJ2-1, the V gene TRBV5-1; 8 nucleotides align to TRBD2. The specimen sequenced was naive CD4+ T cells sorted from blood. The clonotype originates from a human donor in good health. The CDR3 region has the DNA TGCGCCAGCAGCTTGGTAGCGGGGAGCAATGAGCAGTTCTTC. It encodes CASSLVAGSNEQFF.